This record concerns one T cell receptor beta chain sequence. The antigen is undetermined. Autoimmune disease history or systemic immunosuppression was exclusionary. The sample originates from a study of OX40 agonist ivuxolimab in advanced cancers. Study results and caveats: Compared with others, partial responders at 0.1-3.0 mg/kg displayed clonal expansion among the lowest.

Measured with immunoSEQ multiplex PCR; TCRdb has only the in-frame clones, and not every one. The sample lists 25,000 to 35,000 clones, around nine tenths occurring once. Germline V gene data show CDR1 as MNHNY and CDR2 as SVGAGI (reference sequence). The CDR3 is 12 amino acids. V lost 5 bases to trimming and J lost 8 bases, with 13 bases between them. The TCR was taken from an adult with an advanced solid tumor such as melanoma, head and neck, liver or kidney cancer. V gene TRBV6-6 combines with J gene TRBJ2-7; D is unresolved. The sample in question was CD4+ or CD8+ T cells sorted from blood, obtained in a trial of the OX40 agonist ivuxolimab. The CDR3 is CASSHEFSQQYF. Here the CDR3 DNA reads TGTGCCAGCAGTCACGAATTTTCCCAGCAGTACTTC.